This T cell receptor beta chain was captured in a study of cytomegalovirus exposure and HLA in healthy donors. PCR was performed using 60 Vbeta and 13 Jbeta primers. The data were produced by immunoSEQ multiplex PCR, yet TCRdb's version contains in-frame clones alone and is incomplete. This table has 150,000 to 200,000 clones, around 68% appearing once. The sample comprised PBMCs. The sequence was obtained from a man aged 50 to 60 in good health and CMV-seronegative.

DNA of the CDR3: TGTGCCATCAGTGATGACCTCCAGGGTACTGAAGCTTTCTTT. Protein sequence: CAISDDLQGTEAFF. J is TRBJ1-1 and V is TRBV10-3, with TRBD1 as a possible D gene (5 bases). V dropped 3 bases and J dropped 5 bases, with 13 bases sitting between them. Germline assignment: CDR1 ENHRY and CDR2 SYGVKD. The CDR3 covers 14 residues.